This TCR beta chain is drawn from a study of T cell repertoires in cytomegalovirus infection. This clonotype was seen at least ten times. Its specificity is unknown. TCRdb analysed the reads with MiXCR anew, one entry per CDR3 protein. This table has approximately 300,000 distinct CDR3 sequences, roughly 28% appearing once. The CDR3 runs to 14 residues. Trimming stripped 2 bases from V and 5 bases from J, with 9 bases between. Germline V gene data show CDR1 as SGHTA and CDR2 as FQGTGA. The gene calls are TRBV7-3 and TRBJ2-2, with D perhaps matching TRBD1 or TRBD2 (5 bases each). The sequences come from cultured PBMCs, collected from culture after CMV antigen stimulation. This clonotype was obtained from a human donor in good health (CMV status not recorded). Some clones in this sample may be carry-over from other donors' samples. The chain's CDR3 is CASSLQGDTGELFF. CDR3 DNA sequence: TGTGCCAGCAGCTTACAGGGAGATACCGGGGAGCTGTTTTTT.